Reported below is one T cell receptor beta chain. These data originate in a study of shared clonotypes between healthy human individuals. Study-wide context: For every donor, three CD4 naive, three CD4 memory, two CD8 naive and one CD8 memory plates were used.

Sorted-subset replicate PCR reactions contained 200 to 250 ng DNA, corresponding to about 30,000 T cell genomes. Generated by immunoSEQ multiplex PCR, the TCRdb table keeps only in-frame clones and is missing some. In the table there are some 1,900,000 clones, roughly 94% of which are singletons. This CDR3 region has 11 residues. Trimming removed 0 bases from V and 5 bases from J, with 3 bases in between. Selected positively for CCR7 and CD45RO-negative, naive CD8 cells excluded terminally differentiated effector memory CD45RA+ cells. This clonotype originated in a man aged 18 to 35 in good health. Sequencing input: naive CD8+ T cells sorted from blood. The rearrangement links TRBV5-7 to TRBJ2-7; D remains unclear. TRBV5-7 is an ORF for which the function is uncertain. The CDR3 DNA reads TGTGCCAGCAGCTTGGACAACGAGCAGTACTTC. It is translated as CASSLDNEQYF.